This T cell receptor beta chain stems from a study of T cells in narcolepsy. Findings and caveats of the study: Comparing one patient's CSF and blood CD4+ clonotypes highlighted HCRT- and TRIB2-specific autoreactive clonotypes.

Per germline, CDR1 SQVTM and CDR2 ANQGSEA. CDR3 length equals 12 residues. Profiling relied on immunoSEQ multiplex PCR, and the TCRdb table lists in-frame clones only, not all of them. The sample yields 7,000 to 10,000 clones, roughly 60% seen once. On this clone itself: What it recognizes is unknown. Its ends do not fully match the called genes, so a read error is possible.

V usage is TRBV29-1 and J usage is TRBJ2-7; possibly TRBD1 for D (5 bases). The clonotype was recovered from a human donor with narcolepsy. The sequencing sample was made of CD45RA- memory CD8+ T cells from PBMCs. Written as DNA, the CDR3 is TGCAGCGTGGAAGGGGTGGGCTACGAGCAGTACTTC. Translated, it gives CSVEGVGYEQYF.